Following are 19 T cell receptor beta chains from one sample sequenced in a study of T cells after yellow fever vaccination (dated by TCRdb to about 2019). Library preparation employed 5' RACE. Instrument on record: Illumina HiSeq 2500. TCRdb trimmed public reads at Q25 via fastp, called clones via MiXCR and kept in-frame beta chains. Records with the same CDR3 protein are collapsed into one entry carrying the most frequent genes and DNA. This sample is represented by just under 85,000 distinct CDR3 sequences; about an eighth of them were singletons. The ten largest clonotypes hold around 24% of the sample. The treatment or condition label, as the study defines it: live attenuated yellow fever vaccine strain. The sample here was CD8+ T cells not binding an NS4B(214-222) dextramer, sorted from PBMCs, taken less than 25 days after the first yellow fever vaccination. What this sample's cell subset or site label stands for: NS4B epitope dextramer-negative CD8 T cells. The origin of the receptors is a man in his late teens or twenties who received the YFV17D yellow fever vaccine.

The chain has TRBV5-6 and TRBJ2-2, with TRBD1 matching over 9 bases. V shed 4 bases, J shed 8 bases, and the junction held 9 bases outside the gene matches. The germline CDR1 and CDR2 sequences are SGHDT and YYEEEE. This CDR3 has 15 residues. The DNA for the CDR3 is TGTGCCAGCAGCCCGGGACAGGGACAGGGTGGGGAGCTGTTTTTT. It is translated as CASSPGQGQGGELFF.

Only a few counts were recorded for this clonotype. The rearrangement links TRBV4-1 to TRBJ1-2; no clear D. Looked up from germline, CDR1 is MGHRA and CDR2 is YSYEKL. The ends were cut back, 5 bases at V and 8 bases at J, with 21 bases in the middle. The CDR3 loop spans 15 amino acids. The CDR3 DNA reads as TGCGCCAGCAGCGAAGGGATGAACAGACTGGACGGCTACACCTTC. Amino acid sequence: CASSEGMNRLDGYTF.

This rearrangement joins TRBV5-6 to TRBJ1-1; TRBD1 might be the D (6 bases). V lost 4 bases and J 5 bases, leaving 15 bases between the germline ends. The CDR3 extends over 14 amino acids. From germline, CDR1 is SGHDT and CDR2 YYEEEE. Written as DNA, the CDR3 is TGTGCCAGCAGCATCGTCAGGGGCAAGACTGAAGCTTTCTTT. It translates to CASSIVRGKTEAFF.

The rearrangement links TRBV9 to TRBJ2-2, with 8 bases identical to TRBD2. The V gene end was trimmed by 0 bases and the J gene end by 4 bases; junction bases not matched to a gene: 2. The CDR3 runs to 15 residues. Per germline, CDR1 SGDLS and CDR2 YYNGEE. The CDR3 loop is CASSVGLAGTGELFF. The CDR3 DNA reads TGTGCCAGCAGCGTAGGCCTAGCGGGCACCGGGGAGCTGTTTTTT.

The gene calls are TRBV4-2 and TRBJ1-3; tentatively, D is TRBD1 (6 bases). The V end was cut by 0 bases, the J end by 2 bases, with 11 bases between. The length of the CDR3 is 16 residues. The V gene's germline CDR1 is LGHNA and CDR2 YNFKEQ. The chain's CDR3 is CASSQEGGIAGNTIYF. The CDR3 coding sequence is TGTGCCAGCAGCCAAGAAGGGGGTATAGCTGGAAACACCATATATTTT.

The V and J genes are TRBV5-4 and TRBJ2-1; D is unclear. Trimming pared 6 bases from V and 7 bases from J, leaving 20 bases between. The CDR3 length is 15 residues. Germline CDR1 is SGHNT and CDR2 is YYREEE (reference sequence). DNA of the CDR3: TGTGCCAGCACGCTGGGCCCCGCAAAGGGAAATGAGCAGTTCTTC. This gives the protein CASTLGPAKGNEQFF.

This clonotype was seen a handful of times. The rearrangement links TRBV4-2 to TRBJ1-1, with 10 bases lining up with TRBD1. The V and J ends lost 3 bases and 3 bases, in that order; junction bases with no gene match: 4. CDR3 size: 15 residues. Germline V CDR1 and CDR2: LGHNA, YNFKEQ. The CDR3 DNA reads TGTGCCAGCAGCCAGCCCGACAGGGGGCACACTGAAGCTTTCTTT. It is translated as CASSQPDRGHTEAFF.

The gene calls are TRBV7-7 and TRBJ2-7; TRBD1 matches 9 bases. Trimming cost V 4 bases and J 4 bases; bases outside gene matches: 5. Per germline, CDR1 SSHAT and CDR2 FNYEAQ (reference sequence). The CDR3 consists of 14 residues. CDR3 amino acids: CASSYRTGEYEQYF. Written as DNA, the CDR3 is TGTGCCAGCAGCTACAGGACAGGGGAATACGAGCAGTACTTC.

This clonotype was seen many times. The CDR3 coding sequence is TGTGCCAGCAAGAGGAGAGGGGCTTACGAGCAGTACTTC. Translating it yields CASKRRGAYEQYF. The rearrangement links TRBV6-5 to TRBJ2-7, with D perhaps TRBD1 or TRBD2 (5 bases each). Trimming shortened V by 7 bases and J by 4 bases, and 14 bases separated the two germline ends. The CDR3 runs to 13 residues. Germline V gives CDR1 MNHEY, CDR2 SVGAGI.

The genes are TRBV6-5 and TRBJ1-6; the D gene is possibly TRBD1 (5 bases). Germline assignment: CDR1 MNHEY and CDR2 SVGAGI. Trimming stripped 0 bases from V and 10 bases from J, with 13 bases between. CDR3 size: 15 residues. In DNA form, the CDR3 reads TGTGCCAGCAGTTACTCGCCGGGACTAAGCTCACCCCTCCACTTT. Translated, it gives CASSYSPGLSSPLHF.

This clonotype has just a few counts. V gene TRBV6-6 combines with J gene TRBJ2-7; D gene ambiguous. This CDR3 region has 11 residues. Germline CDR1 and CDR2: MNHNY and SVGAGI (reference sequence). V gave up 10 bases and J gave up 4 bases, with 11 bases separating them. The CDR3 protein is CATQLEYEQYF. CDR3 DNA: TGTGCCACCCAGCTTGAGTACGAGCAGTACTTC.

This chain uses TRBV7-6 with TRBJ2-1, with D perhaps TRBD1 (5 bases). Trimming cost V 7 bases and J 5 bases, with 12 bases left between them. The CDR3 totals 13 residues. Germline V gene data show CDR1 as SGHVS and CDR2 as FNYEAQ. CDR3 sequence reads: CASTRTPNNEQFF. The CDR3, as DNA: TGTGCCAGCACTCGGACACCTAACAATGAGCAGTTCTTC.

This clonotype was counted only a few times. The V call is TRBV6-2 or TRBV6-3, the J call TRBJ1-5, with D tentatively TRBD1 (6 bases). V was cut by 6 bases and J by 7 bases, with 13 bases left in between. The CDR3 consists of 13 residues. CDR1 and CDR2 from the germline V gene are MNHEY and SVGEGT. DNA of the CDR3: TGTGCCAGCAGCCCCACCGGGGGCCAGCCCCAGCATTTT. As protein: CASSPTGGQPQHF.

This clonotype has only a few counts. This chain connects TRBV12-3 or TRBV12-4 to TRBJ2-5, with D perhaps matching TRBD2 (6 bases). Trimming cost V 3 bases and J 5 bases, with 16 bases left between them. The CDR3 length is 15 residues. The CDR3 DNA reads as TGTGCCAGCAGTTTGGGACTCCCTCTCCGGGAGACCCAGTACTTC. Residues: CASSLGLPLRETQYF.

This clonotype was seen more than once but under ten times. At one end, the junction sequence differs from germline, possibly due to a read error. The V call is TRBV7-9, the J call TRBJ2-7; 9 bases align to TRBD1. Germline CDR1 and CDR2: SEHNR and FQNEAQ (reference sequence). The CDR3 sequence is 14 residues long. CDR3 DNA sequence: TGTGCCAGCAGCCTAGCCGGGACAGGGAACGAGCAGTACTTC. Translated: CASSLAGTGNEQYF.

V and J are TRBV27 and TRBJ2-6, with D possibly TRBD1 on 6 matching bases. V shed 8 bases and J shed 0 bases, with 11 bases lying between them. The CDR3 extends over 15 amino acids. The germline V gene encodes CDR1 MNHEY and CDR2 SMNVEV (reference sequence). The CDR3 protein is CASGVGASGANVLTF. CDR3 coding DNA: TGTGCCAGCGGTGTGGGGGCCTCTGGGGCCAACGTCCTGACTTTC.

This clonotype was recorded at least ten times. The rearrangement links TRBV7-6 to TRBJ1-1; 8 positions match TRBD1. CDR3 length: 15 amino acids. The germline gives CDR1 SGHVS, CDR2 FNYEAQ. Germline trimming cut 1 base from V and 5 bases from J; bases unmatched to any gene: 6. The chain's CDR3 is CASSLGTGLKTEAFF. DNA of the CDR3: TGTGCCAGCAGCTTAGGGACAGGGTTAAAGACTGAAGCTTTCTTT.

This clonotype was seen more than once but under ten times. The V call is TRBV9, the J call TRBJ2-2, with a possible D match to TRBD2 (6 bases). CDR1 is SGDLS, CDR2 YYNGEE, per germline. V was trimmed by 5 bases and J by 6 bases, leaving 17 bases between them. The CDR3 loop spans 15 amino acids. The CDR3 DNA sequence: TGTGCCAGCAGTAACCACGAAACGGGGGCCGGGGAGCTGTTTTTT. As protein: CASSNHETGAGELFF.

This clonotype was seen a few times. This rearrangement joins TRBV6-2 or TRBV6-3 to TRBJ1-5; 7 bases fit TRBD1. Trimming took 6 bases from V and 7 from J; bases not matched to a gene: 9. CDR1 and CDR2 (germline): MNHEY, SVGEGT. CDR3 length: 14 residues. CDR3 protein: CASRKTGEVQPQHF. CDR3 sequence (DNA): TGTGCCAGCAGAAAAACAGGGGAAGTACAGCCCCAGCATTTT.